Described below is a single TCR beta chain sequence and its context. Its antigen remains unknown. Profiled with immunoSEQ multiplex PCR; TCRdb holds only in-frame clones, not every one. The top ten hold about 0.52% of the sample, which has over a million clones, approximately 80% seen once. Germline V gene data show CDR1 as MNHEY and CDR2 as SMNVEV (reference sequence). The ends were cut back, 1 base at V and 0 bases at J, with 11 bases in the middle. This CDR3 has 16 residues. These data are taken from a study of shared clonotypes between healthy human individuals. Study details: Per donor, CD8 memory used one plate, CD8 naive used two, CD4 memory used three and CD4 naive used three. Study conclusions and caveats: Non-shared clonotypes showed lower generation probabilities than clonotypes common to all four donors.

The material sequenced was memory CD4+ T cells from PBMCs. The subset denotes: CD45RA-negative fraction. The sequence came from a man aged 18 to 29 in good health. Some clones in this sample may be carry-over from other donors' samples. The chain recombines TRBV27 with TRBJ2-3; no clear D gene. As DNA, the CDR3 is TGTGCCAGCAGTTTATTCGGCCGCCTTAGCACAGATACGCAGTATTTT. This codes for CASSLFGRLSTDTQYF.